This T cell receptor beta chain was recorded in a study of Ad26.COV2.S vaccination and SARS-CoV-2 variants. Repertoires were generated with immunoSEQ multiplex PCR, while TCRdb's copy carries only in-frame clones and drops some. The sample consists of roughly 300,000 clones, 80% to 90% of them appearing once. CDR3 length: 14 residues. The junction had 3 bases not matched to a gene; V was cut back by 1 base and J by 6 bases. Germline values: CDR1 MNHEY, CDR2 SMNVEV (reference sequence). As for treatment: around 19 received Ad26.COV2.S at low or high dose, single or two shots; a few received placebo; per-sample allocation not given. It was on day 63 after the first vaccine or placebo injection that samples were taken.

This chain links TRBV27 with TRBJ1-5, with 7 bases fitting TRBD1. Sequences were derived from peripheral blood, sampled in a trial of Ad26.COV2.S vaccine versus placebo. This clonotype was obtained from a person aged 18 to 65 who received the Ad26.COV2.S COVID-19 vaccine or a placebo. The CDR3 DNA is TGTGCCAGCAGTTTATTAGGGGGCCCTCAGCCCCAGCATTTT. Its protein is CASSLLGGPQPQHF.